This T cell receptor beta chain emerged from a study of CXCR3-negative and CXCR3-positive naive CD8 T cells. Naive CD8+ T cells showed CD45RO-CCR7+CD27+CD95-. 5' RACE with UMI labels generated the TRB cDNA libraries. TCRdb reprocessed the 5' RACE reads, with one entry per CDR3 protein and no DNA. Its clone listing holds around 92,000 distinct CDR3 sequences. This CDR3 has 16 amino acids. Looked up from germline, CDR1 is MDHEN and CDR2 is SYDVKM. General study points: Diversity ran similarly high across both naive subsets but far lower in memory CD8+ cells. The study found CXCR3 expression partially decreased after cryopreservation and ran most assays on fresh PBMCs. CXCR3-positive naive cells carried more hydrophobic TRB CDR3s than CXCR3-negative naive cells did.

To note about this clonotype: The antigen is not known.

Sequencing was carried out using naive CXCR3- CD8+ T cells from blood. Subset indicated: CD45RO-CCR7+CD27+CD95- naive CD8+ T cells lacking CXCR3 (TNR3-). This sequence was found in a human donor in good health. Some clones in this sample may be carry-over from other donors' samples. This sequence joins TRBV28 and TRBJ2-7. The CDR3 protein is CASTEGEVGLPYEQYF.